This TCR beta chain appears in the sequencing data of a study of control samples from healthy donors and cancer patients. The protocol was immunoSEQ multiplex PCR, while the TCRdb copy is restricted to in-frame clones and leaves out a portion. The sample has about 2,000 clones, nearly 80% seen once. CDR3 length: 15 amino acids. The V gene end was trimmed by 4 bases and the J gene end by 6 bases; junction bases not matched to a gene: 4. CDR1 is LGHDT, CDR2 YNNKEL, per germline (reference sequence). The rearrangement joins TRBV3-1 (or the pseudogene TRBV3-2) to TRBJ1-5; 12 nucleotides line up with TRBD1. This TCR was sampled from a female donor with lung cancer. The material sequenced was formalin-fixed, paraffin-embedded tissue. The CDR3 protein is CASSPGTGGSQPQHF. Written as DNA, the CDR3 is TGTGCCAGCAGCCCCGGGACAGGGGGCAGTCAGCCCCAGCATTTT.